This T cell receptor (beta chain) was found in a study of blood T cell repertoires in COVID-19. Study details: Samples representing acute and convalescent COVID-19 were sourced from the United States, Italy and Spain. PBMCs, B-cell-depleted T cells, or T cells provided the cDNA or gDNA that made up the material.

The CDR3 length is 13 residues. V shed 5 bases, J shed 6 bases, and the junction held 7 bases outside the gene matches. Per the germline V gene, CDR1 is SGHTA and CDR2 is FQGNSA. Original methodology: Estimates of nucleated cell counts were drawn from the amplification of reference gene primers. Using immunoSEQ multiplex PCR, the repertoire was profiled, and TCRdb retains in-frame clones only, with some absent. The DNA gave D and trimming, while V, J and clone size come from that table. The table shows more than 40,000 clones, with approximately 91% occurring only once. The receptor was isolated from a man aged 50 to 60 with active COVID-19. This chain links TRBV7-2 with TRBJ2-7; 7 positions match TRBD1. Sequencing was performed on peripheral blood. This CDR3 reads CASSRQGRGEQYF. CDR3 in DNA: TGTGCCAGCAGCCGACAGGGACGGGGCGAGCAGTACTTC.